This T cell receptor (beta chain) was obtained from a study of T cell responses to AZD1222 COVID-19 vaccine. Germline V gives CDR1 SNHLY, CDR2 FYNNEI. The CDR3 has 15 residues. Trimming at V came to 6 bases and at J to 0 bases, leaving 7 bases not matched to a gene. The data were produced by immunoSEQ multiplex PCR, yet TCRdb's version contains in-frame clones alone and is incomplete. The sample lists roughly 100,000 clones; about 88% were seen once. Specimen: peripheral blood, collected on day 0 of AZD1222 vaccination. V gene TRBV2 combines with J gene TRBJ1-2, with 7 bases matching TRBD1. This TCR was sampled from an adult in good health. CDR3 amino acids: CASRLDRATNYGYTF. The CDR3 DNA is TGTGCCAGCAGACTTGACAGGGCTACTAACTATGGCTACACCTTC.